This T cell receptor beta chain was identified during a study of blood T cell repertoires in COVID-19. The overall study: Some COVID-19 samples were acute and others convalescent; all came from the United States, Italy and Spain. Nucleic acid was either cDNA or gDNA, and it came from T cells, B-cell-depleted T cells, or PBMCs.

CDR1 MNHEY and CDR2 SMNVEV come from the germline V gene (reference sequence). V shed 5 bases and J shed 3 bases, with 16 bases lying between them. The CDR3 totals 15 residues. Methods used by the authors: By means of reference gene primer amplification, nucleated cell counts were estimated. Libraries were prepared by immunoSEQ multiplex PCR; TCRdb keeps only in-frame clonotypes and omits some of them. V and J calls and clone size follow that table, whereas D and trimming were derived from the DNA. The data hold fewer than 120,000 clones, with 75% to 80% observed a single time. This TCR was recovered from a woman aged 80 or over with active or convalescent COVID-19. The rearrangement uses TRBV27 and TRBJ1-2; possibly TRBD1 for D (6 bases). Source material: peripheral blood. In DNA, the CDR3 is TGTGCCAGCAGTCCAATCCTGGGGGCTTACTATGGCTACACCTTC. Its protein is CASSPILGAYYGYTF.